The clone carrying this T cell receptor beta chain occurred many times. Its antigen is undetermined. Germline trimming cut 0 bases from V and 0 bases from J; bases unmatched to any gene: 1. The CDR3 contains 15 residues. Germline V gene data show CDR1 as SGHTA and CDR2 as FQGNSA. TCRbeta library construction was performed incorporating unique molecular identifiers. From the PCR reads, TCRdb called clonotypes with MiXCR, one entry per CDR3 protein. The sample carries around 72,000 distinct CDR3 sequences, 4.9% recorded once. The sample is drawn from a study of T-cell reconstitution after alpha-beta-depleted transplantation in children. Points from the study as a whole: One year after transplant, T-cell counts and diversity came mostly from newly produced T cells. Several hundred expanded graft clones reportedly were the source of alpha-beta T cells about two months after transplant.

The TCR was taken from a boy under two years old who had a stem cell transplant for acute myeloid leukemia, so the T cells may come from the graft donor. The source was PBMCs, mostly from graft donor cells, collected 180 days after TCRalphabeta/CD19-depleted stem cell transplant. J is TRBJ1-1 and V is TRBV7-2; 7 bases agree with TRBD1. The CDR3 is CASSLAGQVNTEAFF. The CDR3 DNA sequence: TGTGCCAGCAGCTTAGCAGGACAGGTGAACACTGAAGCTTTCTTT. Full variable domain (outside the CDR3, taken from reference TRBV7-2 and TRBJ1-1): GAGVSQSPSNKVTEKGKDVELRCDPISGHTALYWYRQSLGQGLEFLIYFQGNSAPDKSGLPSDRFSAERTGGSVSTLTIQRTQQEDSAVYLCASSLAGQVNTEAFFGQGTRLTVV.